Listed below are T cell receptor beta chains from one sample, sequenced in a study of blood T cell repertoires in COVID-19. Sequencing used immunoSEQ multiplex PCR; TCRdb keeps in-frame clones, though not all of them. The data hold 130,000 or so clones, with about 88% observed a single time. Sequencing input: peripheral blood. These receptors all come from a human donor with COVID-19, enrolled during active disease. The donor label of this sample is uncertain. The CDR3 runs from the conserved cysteine through the conserved F or W. D genes are given only for firm matches. Size is omitted from some rows. Given values are once, few, many or a class for expanded clones.

clone_size	v_call	d_call	j_call	cdr3_nt	cdr3_aa
NA	TRBV5-6	TRBD1	TRBJ1-3	TGTGCCAGCAGCTTCACAGGGGCACCTGGAAACACCATATATTTT	CASSFTGAPGNTIYF
NA	TRBV5-4	TRBD2	TRBJ2-2	TGTGCCAGCAGCCCGGGACTAGCGGGGGATAACACCGGGGAGCTGTTTTTT	CASSPGLAGDNTGELFF
NA	TRBV29-1	NA	TRBJ1-1	TGCAGCGTTGAAGATCAACAGGGCGAGAAAGCTTTCTTT	CSVEDQQGEKAFF
NA	TRBV5-1	TRBD1	TRBJ1-1	TGCGCCAGCTACAGGGGCCATGAAGCTTTCTTT	CASYRGHEAFF
NA	TRBV3-1/TRBV3-2	TRBD2	TRBJ2-7	TGTGCCAGCAGCCAAGCCGGGACTACCTACGAGCAGTACTTC	CASSQAGTTYEQYF
NA	TRBV5-4	TRBD1	TRBJ2-7	TGTGCCAGCAGCTTCCCTACGACAGGGACCTACGAGCAGTACTTC	CASSFPTTGTYEQYF
NA	TRBV7-8	TRBD1	TRBJ1-4	TGTGCCAGCAGCTTAGCGCCCAGGGGGAGTGAAAAACTGTTTTTT	CASSLAPRGSEKLFF
NA	TRBV18	NA	TRBJ2-7	TGTGCCAGCTCACCACAGGGGGCCTACGAGCAGTACTTC	CASSPQGAYEQYF
NA	TRBV3-1/TRBV3-2	NA	TRBJ1-1	TGTGCCAGCAGCCGGGGGAGGGCCGAAGCTTTCTTT	CASSRGRAEAFF
NA	TRBV5-1	NA	TRBJ1-1	TGCGCCAGCAGCAGGACTCTCGAACGGTACACTGAAGCTTTCTTT	CASSRTLERYTEAFF
NA	TRBV18	NA	TRBJ1-5	TGTGCCAGCTCACCACTCGGGGGACAGCCCCAGCATTTT	CASSPLGGQPQHF
NA	TRBV12-3/TRBV12-4	NA	TRBJ2-2	TGTGCCAGCAGTTTGTACATCACCGGGGAGCTGTTTTTT	CASSLYITGELFF
NA	TRBV19	NA	TRBJ2-5	TGTGCCAGTAGTAAGGACATACAAGAGACCCAGTACTTC	CASSKDIQETQYF
NA	TRBV13	NA	TRBJ2-5	TGTGCCAGCAGCTTATCCAGGGATGGGACCCAGTACTTC	CASSLSRDGTQYF
NA	TRBV12-3/TRBV12-4	NA	TRBJ1-2	TGTGCCAGCAACATGATGGGCAGGTGGCTTCTCACCTTC	CASNMMGRWLLTF
NA	TRBV6-1	TRBD1	TRBJ1-3	TGTGCCAGCAGTGAAGCTGCCGTGAGACAGGGAGGTGGAAACACCATATATTTT	CASSEAAVRQGGGNTIYF
NA	TRBV19	TRBD1	TRBJ2-5	TGTGCCAGCGGACAGGGCCTCCAAGAGACCCAGTACTTC	CASGQGLQETQYF
NA	TRBV19	NA	TRBJ1-5	TGTGCCAGTAGTATCGGGGAAACCCAGCCCCAGCATTTT	CASSIGETQPQHF
NA	TRBV5-6	NA	TRBJ2-1	TGTGCCAGCAGCCCGAGTCGCGACCCCGGGAATGAGCAGTTCTTC	CASSPSRDPGNEQFF
once	TRBV2	TRBD2	TRBJ2-1	TGTGCCAGCGCCGGGACTAGCGCGACTAATGAGCAGTTCTTC	CASAGTSATNEQFF
NA	TRBV6-1	TRBD2	TRBJ2-4	TGTGCCAGCAGTGAACCTGGGGGGGACAAAAACATTCAGTACTTC	CASSEPGGDKNIQYF
NA	TRBV19	NA	TRBJ1-5	TGTGCCAGTAGTTGGGACACTCCGAGGGAACAGCCCCAGCATTTT	CASSWDTPREQPQHF
few	TRBV4-2	TRBD2	TRBJ2-5	TGTGCCAGCAGCCAACTCTGGGGGGGAATGGAAGAGACCCAGTACTTC	CASSQLWGGMEETQYF
NA	TRBV11-2	NA	TRBJ1-5	TGTGCCAGCAGCTTAGATTTAGGGGGCAATCAGCCCCAGCATTTT	CASSLDLGGNQPQHF
NA	TRBV11-3	NA	TRBJ1-2	TGTGCCAGCAGCCGTAGGTCCGGGGAGGATGGCTACACCTTC	CASSRRSGEDGYTF
NA	TRBV28	TRBD1	TRBJ1-6	TGTGCCAGCAGTTTTACCGGGACAGGGGGTTCTTCACCCCTCCACTTT	CASSFTGTGGSSPLHF
NA	TRBV9	TRBD2	TRBJ2-2	TGTGCCAGCAGCCCGGGGGGGGATACCGGGGAGCTGTTTTTT	CASSPGGDTGELFF
NA	TRBV25-1	NA	TRBJ2-1	TGTGCCAGCAGTGGTACAGTCTACAATGAGCAGTTCTTC	CASSGTVYNEQFF
NA	TRBV5-1	TRBD2	TRBJ2-2	TGCGCCAGCAGCTTGGGACTAGCGGGATGGATCGGGGAGCTGTTTTTT	CASSLGLAGWIGELFF
NA	TRBV3-1/TRBV3-2	NA	TRBJ1-3	TGTGCCAGCAGCCAGGCAGGAGGGACTGGAAACACCATATATTTT	CASSQAGGTGNTIYF
NA	TRBV10-1	TRBD2	TRBJ2-3	TGCGCCAGCAGTGAGTCCCGAGTAGCGGGTGCTAGCACAGATACGCAGTATTTT	CASSESRVAGASTDTQYF
NA	TRBV3-1/TRBV3-2	NA	TRBJ1-1	TGTGCCAGCAGCCAAAGAGGGGGGGGCACTGAAGCTTTCTTT	CASSQRGGGTEAFF
NA	TRBV4-2	NA	TRBJ2-1	TGTGCCAGCAGCCAAGAGGCAGGGGATGAGCAGTTCTTC	CASSQEAGDEQFF
NA	TRBV11-1	NA	TRBJ1-2	TGTGCCAGCAGCGTCTTCGGAGCTCCTAACTATGGCTACACCTTC	CASSVFGAPNYGYTF
NA	TRBV19	TRBD2	TRBJ2-2	TGTGCCAGTAGTCCAAGGACTAGCGGGAGAACCACCGGGGAGCTGTTTTTT	CASSPRTSGRTTGELFF
NA	TRBV10-2	TRBD2	TRBJ2-5	TGCGCCAGCCAGCGGGGCGGGCAAGAGACCCAGTACTTC	CASQRGGQETQYF
NA	TRBV5-1	TRBD1	TRBJ1-4	TGCGCCAGCAGCACCGGACAGGGTGGTGAAAAACTGTTTTTT	CASSTGQGGEKLFF
NA	TRBV18	TRBD2	TRBJ2-7	TGTGCCAGCTCACCCGGGGCAGGGAGGGGCGAGCAGTACTTC	CASSPGAGRGEQYF
NA	TRBV24-1	TRBD1	TRBJ1-2	TGTGCCACCAGTGACGGGCAGGGGGCGGGAGGCTACACCTTC	CATSDGQGAGGYTF
NA	TRBV10-1	NA	TRBJ2-1	TGCGCCAGCTCGGTAGAGTGGTCGGTGGAGGGTGAGCAGTTCTTC	CASSVEWSVEGEQFF
NA	TRBV5-1	NA	TRBJ2-1	TGCGCCAGCTCTATTTGGAATGAGCAGTTCTTC	CASSIWNEQFF
once	TRBV10-2	TRBD1	TRBJ1-5	TGCGCCAGCAGTGAGTCGTTTTACAGGGGGCTTAGCAATCAGCCCCAGCATTTT	CASSESFYRGLSNQPQHF
NA	TRBV19	NA	TRBJ2-2	TGTGCCAGTAGTAACTATGCGAACACCGGGGAGCTGTTTTTT	CASSNYANTGELFF
once	TRBV6-1	NA	TRBJ2-3	TGTGCCAGCAGTGAAGGACTACCGGATACGCAGTATTTT	CASSEGLPDTQYF
few	TRBV11-2	TRBD1	TRBJ1-1	TGTGCCAGCAGCTTAGGTTTACTGGGACAGGGAGCCATGGGGGCTTTCTTT	CASSLGLLGQGAMGAFF
NA	TRBV30	TRBD2	TRBJ2-1	TGTGCCTGGAGCCCCGGCGGGGGAGGGGAGCAGTTCTTC	CAWSPGGGGEQFF
NA	TRBV12-5	TRBD1	TRBJ2-3	TGTGCTAGTGGTCCCGGGACAGCCTCCACAGATACGCAGTATTTT	CASGPGTASTDTQYF
NA	TRBV7-3	NA	TRBJ2-2	TGTGCCAGCAGCTTAACCGTACAGGGATTCGGGGAGCTGTTTTTT	CASSLTVQGFGELFF
many	TRBV4-2	NA	TRBJ2-7	TGTGCCAGCAGCGCAGACAGACGCTCCTACGAGCAGTACTTC	CASSADRRSYEQYF
NA	TRBV18	NA	TRBJ1-1	TGTGCCAGCTCGTTTGACAAGAACACTGAAGCTTTCTTT	CASSFDKNTEAFF
NA	TRBV25-1	TRBD2	TRBJ2-7	TGTGCCAGCAGTGACGCAGCGGGGTCCTACGAGCAGTACTTC	CASSDAAGSYEQYF